The next 20 T cell receptor beta chains were all read from a single sample in a study of shared clonotypes between healthy human individuals. The data were produced by immunoSEQ multiplex PCR, yet TCRdb's version contains in-frame clones alone and is incomplete. Among some 900,000 clones, approximately 80% were seen once, and the ten largest hold about 1.5%. The material sequenced was memory CD4+ T cells sorted from blood. As to subset: CD45RA-negative fraction. Every receptor here comes from a man between 18 and 35 years old in good health.

The chain uses TRBV5-8 and TRBJ1-1; D is undetermined. Germline V lookup: CDR1 SGHTS, CDR2 YDEGEE. The V end lost 5 bases, the J end lost 2 bases, and 16 bases lay between the germline ends. The CDR3 consists of 15 residues. CDR3 region: CASRLPGSGNTEAFF. CDR3 bases: TGTGCCAGCAGACTTCCCGGGTCAGGAAACACTGAAGCTTTCTTT.

A few counts support this clone. The chain combines TRBV6-6 with TRBJ1-1, with TRBD1 matching over 7 bases. This CDR3 is 14 amino acids long. Germline V lookup: CDR1 MNHNY, CDR2 SVGAGI (reference sequence). Trimming cost V 6 bases and J 1 base; bases outside gene matches: 5. The DNA of the CDR3 is TGTGCCAGCAGGGCCAGACAGGGGAACACTGAAGCTTTCTTT. This sequence encodes CASRARQGNTEAFF.

This clone occurred a few times. The identical CDR3 is also encoded by other nucleotide sequences in the sample. This sequence joins TRBV14 and TRBJ2-7; D perhaps matches TRBD2 (7 bases). Trimming cost V 4 bases and J 6 bases, with 13 bases left between them. CDR1 is SGHDN and CDR2 is FVKESK in the germline V gene. This CDR3 is 13 amino acids long. The DNA for the CDR3 is TGTGCCAGCAGCCCCCAGGGAGGGGGCGAGCAGTACTTC. Its protein is CASSPQGGGEQYF.

This clone was observed a few times. This chain connects TRBV19 to TRBJ2-7; 7 nucleotides agree with TRBD1. Germline V gene lookup returns CDR1 LNHDA and CDR2 SQIVND (reference sequence). This CDR3 has 15 amino acids. Unmatched junction bases numbered 7, after V lost 5 bases and J lost 0 bases. This CDR3 is CASSRDSLFSYEQYF. CDR3 nucleotide sequence: TGTGCCAGTAGTCGGGACAGCCTTTTCTCCTACGAGCAGTACTTC.

This chain's CDR3 is CASSLAIAGGGNIQYF. CDR3 nucleotide sequence: TGTGCCAGCAGCTTAGCTATAGCAGGGGGCGGGAACATTCAGTACTTC. V and J are TRBV7-2 and TRBJ2-4, with 8 bases matching TRBD1. V trimming: 0 bases; J trimming: 7 bases; junction bases outside the gene matches: 8. In germline, CDR1 is SGHTA, CDR2 FQGNSA. The CDR3 length is 16 residues.

This clone came up many times. The chain recombines TRBV7-2 with TRBJ1-2, with TRBD1 identical over 8 bases. After removal of 1 base from V and 4 bases from J, the junction contained 5 bases not matched to a gene. Germline loops: CDR1 SGHTA, CDR2 FQGNSA. CDR3 length: 15 residues. The CDR3 region has the DNA TGTGCCAGCAGCTTAGAGGTCAGGGGGCCCTATGGCTACACCTTC. Translation gives CASSLEVRGPYGYTF.

The chain carries TRBV10-3 and TRBJ2-7; no clear D. Between the trimmed V and J ends, which lost 6 bases and 1 base, there was a span of 4 bases. Germline CDR1 reads ENHRY; CDR2 reads SYGVKD. This CDR3 has 11 residues. The CDR3 region is CAIRGSYEQYF. The CDR3 nucleotides are TGTGCCATCAGGGGGTCCTACGAGCAGTACTTC.

This chain connects TRBV28 to TRBJ1-2, with 8 bases identical to TRBD1. V shed 6 bases, J shed 7 bases, and the junction held 16 bases outside the gene matches. The CDR3 has 16 amino acids. Germline loops: CDR1 MDHEN, CDR2 SYDVKM. CDR3 residues: CASRGSKGQGEIGYTF. In DNA form, the CDR3 reads TGTGCCAGCAGGGGTTCAAAAGGACAGGGCGAAATTGGCTACACCTTC.

The chain uses TRBV19 and TRBJ2-3; D is perhaps TRBD2 (6 bases). In germline, CDR1 is LNHDA, CDR2 SQIVND (reference sequence). The CDR3 extends over 15 amino acids. V was cut by 4 bases and J by 2 bases, with 13 bases left in between. CDR3 coding DNA: TGTGCCAGTAGTACCCTTAGCGGTTACACAGATACGCAGTATTTT. Its protein product is CASSTLSGYTDTQYF.

The chain couples TRBV9 to TRBJ2-5; tentatively, D is TRBD2 (5 bases). The CDR3 length is 13 residues. With 5 bases removed from V and 5 bases from J, the gap between germline ends came to 13 bases. CDR1 is SGDLS and CDR2 is YYNGEE in the germline V gene. CDR3 DNA sequence: TGTGCCAGCAGTCCTAACCCGGGGGAGACCCAGTACTTC. Translating gives CASSPNPGETQYF.

The chain carries TRBV18 and TRBJ1-2, with D uncertain. CDR3 length: 16 amino acids. V lost 0 bases and J lost 6, with 17 bases in between. Germline loops: CDR1 KGHSH, CDR2 LQKENI. The CDR3 sequence: CASSPPMRVATDGYTF. The CDR3 DNA reads TGTGCCAGCTCACCACCGATGAGGGTCGCTACGGATGGCTACACCTTC. The variable domain in full, with the rest retrieved from reference TRBV18 and TRBJ1-2, is NAGVMQNPRHLVRRRGQEARLRCSPMKGHSHVYWYRQLPEEGLKFMVYLQKENIIDESGMPKERFSAEFPKEGPSILRIQQVVRGDSAAYFCASSPPMRVATDGYTFGSGTRLTVV.

The gene calls are TRBV7-9 and TRBJ2-3; 10 bases are shared with TRBD2. Germline assignment: CDR1 SEHNR and CDR2 FQNEAQ (reference sequence). The V and J ends lost 2 bases and 3 bases, in that order; junction bases with no gene match: 14. The CDR3 is 19 amino acids. The CDR3 loop reads CASSLISTSGLKKTDTQYF. The CDR3 DNA reads TGTGCCAGCAGCTTAATCTCGACTAGCGGGTTGAAGAAGACAGATACGCAGTATTTT.

The chain recombines TRBV18 with TRBJ2-7; 8 bases match TRBD2. This CDR3 is 15 amino acids long. J gave up 1 base and V 1 base, and 3 bases lay outside the gene matches. The germline CDR1 and CDR2 sequences are KGHSH and LQKENI. CDR3 coding DNA: TGTGCCAGCTCACCACTCCCTAGCGGGTCCTACGAGCAGTACTTC. Residues: CASSPLPSGSYEQYF.

This chain links TRBV19 with TRBJ1-1; no firm D call. Germline V CDR1 and CDR2: LNHDA, SQIVND (reference sequence). The ends were cut back, 6 bases at V and 0 bases at J, with 14 bases in the middle. The CDR3 is made up of 15 amino acids. The chain's CDR3 is CASRLSLPLNTEAFF. CDR3 nucleotide sequence: TGTGCCAGTAGGCTCAGCCTACCGCTGAACACTGAAGCTTTCTTT.

The chain employs TRBV7-9 and TRBJ2-1; 9 bases match TRBD2. This CDR3 has 17 amino acids. The junction had 12 bases not matched to a gene; V was cut back by 1 base and J by 8 bases. In germline, CDR1 is SEHNR, CDR2 FQNEAQ (reference sequence). The CDR3 region is CASSLGPRGGGAHEQFF. The CDR3, as DNA: TGTGCCAGCAGCTTAGGGCCCCGGGGCGGGGGGGCCCATGAGCAGTTCTTC.

The V gene is TRBV10-1, the J gene TRBJ2-7; D is unclear. The CDR3 runs to 13 residues. Germline V lookup: CDR1 WNHNN, CDR2 SYGVQD (reference sequence). V lost 2 bases and J lost 7, with 12 bases in between. CDR3 residues: CASSEILLGEQYF. The CDR3 nucleotides are TGCGCCAGCAGTGAGATACTCTTGGGTGAGCAGTACTTC.

The chain has TRBV9 and TRBJ2-1; TRBD1 aligns across 8 bases. The length of the CDR3 is 16 residues. V dropped 4 bases and J dropped 3; count of bases not matched to a gene: 9. CDR1 is SGDLS and CDR2 is YYNGEE in the germline V gene. The CDR3 protein is CASSTSGTGVYNEQFF. For the CDR3, the DNA is TGTGCCAGCAGCACGTCCGGGACAGGAGTCTACAATGAGCAGTTCTTC. Using reference TRBV9 and TRBJ2-1 for the parts outside the CDR3, the full variable domain is DSGVTQTPKHLITATGQRVTLRCSPRSGDLSVYWYQQSLDQGLQFLIQYYNGEERAKGNILERFSAQQFPDLHSELNLSSLELGDSALYFCASSTSGTGVYNEQFFGPGTRLTVL.

This rearrangement joins TRBV5-3 to TRBJ1-1; 8 positions agree with TRBD1. TRBV5-3 counts as an open reading frame of uncertain function. V shed 5 bases, J shed 0 bases, and the junction held 9 bases outside the gene matches. The CDR3 sequence is 16 residues long. DNA of the CDR3: TGTGCCAGAAGGTTCCCGACAGGGGCCTTGAACACTGAAGCTTTCTTT. Encoded protein: CARRFPTGALNTEAFF.

This chain joins TRBV19 and TRBJ1-5, with 10 bases aligning to TRBD1. Per the germline V gene, CDR1 is LNHDA and CDR2 is SQIVND (reference sequence). The CDR3 is 13 amino acids. With V trimmed by 10 bases and J by 2 bases, 2 bases remained unmatched. CDR3 residues: CATGTGGNQPQHF. The CDR3 DNA is TGTGCCACGGGGACAGGGGGCAATCAGCCCCAGCATTTT.

This clone was seen only once. The chain links TRBV5-1 to TRBJ2-2; weak D call: TRBD1 (5 bases). The germline V gene has CDR1 SGHRS and CDR2 YFSETQ. The V end was cut by 0 bases, the J end by 4 bases, with 7 bases between. The CDR3 loop spans 14 amino acids. Written as DNA, the CDR3 is TGCGCCAGCAGCTTGGAGGACACCACCGGGGAGCTGTTTTTT. Its protein is CASSLEDTTGELFF. The entire variable domain, with the rest obtained from reference TRBV5-1 and TRBJ2-2, is as follows: KAGVTQTPRYLIKTRGQQVTLSCSPISGHRSVSWYQQTPGQGLQFLFEYFSETQRNKGNFPGRFSGRQFSNSRSEMNVSTLELGDSALYLCASSLEDTTGELFFGEGSRLTVL.